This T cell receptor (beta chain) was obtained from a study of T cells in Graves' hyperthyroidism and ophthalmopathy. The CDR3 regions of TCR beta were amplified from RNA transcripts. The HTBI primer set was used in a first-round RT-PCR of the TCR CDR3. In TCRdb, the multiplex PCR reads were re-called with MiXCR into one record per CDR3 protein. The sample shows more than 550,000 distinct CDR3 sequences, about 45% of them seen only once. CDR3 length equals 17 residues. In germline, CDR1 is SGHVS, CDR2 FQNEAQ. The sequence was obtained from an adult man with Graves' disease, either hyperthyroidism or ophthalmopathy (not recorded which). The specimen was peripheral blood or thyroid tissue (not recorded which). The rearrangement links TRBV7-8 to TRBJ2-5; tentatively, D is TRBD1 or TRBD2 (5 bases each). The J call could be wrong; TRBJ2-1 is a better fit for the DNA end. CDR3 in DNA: TGTGCCAGCAGCTTAGGACTTAGGGACCACAAGTACAATGAGCAGTTCTTC. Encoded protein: CASSLGLRDHKYNEQFF.